This TCR beta chain originates from a study of T cell responses to AZD1222 COVID-19 vaccine. Study results and caveats: Once two AZD1222 doses were given, Spike-specific TCR breadth and depth went up. It should be noted that donors were predominantly white British and more often female, and clonal diversity was possibly underestimated. Scientists sampled the repertoires only once the peak T cell response had passed.

CDR3 size: 19 residues. Germline V gene lookup returns CDR1 MGHRA and CDR2 YSYEKL. V trimming: 2 bases; J trimming: 2 bases; junction bases outside the gene matches: 12. Profiled with immunoSEQ multiplex PCR; TCRdb holds only in-frame clones, not every one. The data contain 80,000 to 100,000 clones, roughly 92% of them singletons. Worth noting for this clone: Its antigen is not identified.

This specimen was peripheral blood, taken on day 0 of AZD1222 vaccination. The V gene is TRBV4-1, the J gene TRBJ2-7; 13 bases fit TRBD2. The receptor's source is an adult in good health. CDR3 residues: CASSQLTSGGPRVPYEQYF. DNA for the CDR3: TGCGCCAGCAGCCAACTGACTAGCGGGGGGCCTCGGGTCCCCTACGAGCAGTACTTC.